This TCR beta chain was profiled in a study of a mutant IDH1 vaccine in newly diagnosed glioma. Background on the study: Once 4-6 weeks had passed after radiotherapy alone, vaccination started, or it started with temozolomide cycles. The earlier regimen, radiotherapy, temozolomide, or both, was most often both. Whole-study results and caveats: The study observed vaccine-induced immune responses in roughly 93% of patients. Among top peripheral T cell clonotypes, changes seemed unrelated to pseudoprogression.

Trimming left V 7 bases short and J 4 bases short, with 17 bases between. This CDR3 is built from 15 residues. Germline V CDR1 and CDR2: MNHNS, SASEGT. With regard to this clone: Antigen: not known.

Clones were read by immunoSEQ multiplex PCR, and TCRdb kept only the in-frame ones, dropping some. The repertoire holds some 29,000 clones, roughly 87% seen once, with under 4% in the top ten. Documented time point: week 5, during vaccination. In every dose of vaccine, 300 ug of mutant IDH1 20-mer peptide was given alongside topical imiquimod. This sample comprised peripheral blood mononuclear cells (PBMCs), obtained from a glioma patient whose treatment included an IDH1 peptide vaccine. The chain recombines TRBV6-1 with TRBJ1-3; TRBD1 might be the D (5 bases). The receptor was derived from a woman between 35 and 50 years old with glioma. Some clones in this sample may be carry-over from other donors' samples. CDR3: CASIRAGFGGNTIYF. The CDR3 bases are TGTGCCAGCATCAGGGCAGGGTTTGGCGGAAACACCATATATTTT.